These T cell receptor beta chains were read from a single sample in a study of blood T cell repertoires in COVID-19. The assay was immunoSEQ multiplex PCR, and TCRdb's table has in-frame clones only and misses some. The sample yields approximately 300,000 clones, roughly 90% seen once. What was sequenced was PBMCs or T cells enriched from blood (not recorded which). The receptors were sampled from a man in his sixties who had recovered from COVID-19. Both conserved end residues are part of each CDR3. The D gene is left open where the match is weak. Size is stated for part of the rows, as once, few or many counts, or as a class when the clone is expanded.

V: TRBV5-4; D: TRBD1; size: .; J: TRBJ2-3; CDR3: CASSLRGQITDTQYF; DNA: TGTGCCAGCAGCTTGAGGGGACAGATAACAGATACGCAGTATTTT
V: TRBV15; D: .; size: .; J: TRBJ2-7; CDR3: CATSTDGSRHF; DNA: TGTGCCACCAGCACCGATGGGAGCCGACACTTC
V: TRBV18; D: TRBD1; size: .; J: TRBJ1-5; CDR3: CASSPDRGSQPQHF; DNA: TGTGCCAGCTCACCAGACAGGGGAAGTCAGCCCCAGCATTTT
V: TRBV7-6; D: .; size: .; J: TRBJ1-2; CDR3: CASSLAGGGNYGYTF; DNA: TGTGCCAGCAGCTTAGCGGGAGGGGGGAACTATGGCTACACCTTC
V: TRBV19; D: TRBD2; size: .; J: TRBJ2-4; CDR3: CASRPPAAGSGGIQYF; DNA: TGTGCCAGTAGGCCCCCAGCCGCCGGGAGCGGGGGCATTCAGTACTTC
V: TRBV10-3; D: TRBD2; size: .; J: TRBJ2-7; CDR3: CAISDPGLAGTYEQYF; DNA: TGTGCCATCAGTGACCCAGGACTAGCGGGAACTTACGAGCAGTACTTC
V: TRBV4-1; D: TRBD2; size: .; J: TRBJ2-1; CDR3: CASSPAGRVGNSGSVNNEQFF; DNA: TGCGCCAGCAGCCCCGCCGGTAGGGTGGGAAATAGCGGGAGTGTAAACAATGAGCAGTTCTTC
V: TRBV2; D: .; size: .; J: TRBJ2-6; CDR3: CASSPPGSSGANVLTF; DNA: TGTGCCAGCAGTCCACCCGGGAGCTCTGGGGCCAACGTCCTGACTTTC
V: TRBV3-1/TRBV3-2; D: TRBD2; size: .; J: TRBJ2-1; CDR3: CASSQVLAITYNEQFF; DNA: TGTGCCAGCAGCCAAGTACTAGCGATAACCTACAATGAGCAGTTCTTC
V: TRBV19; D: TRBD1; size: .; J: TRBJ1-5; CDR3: CASSVDRASNQPQHF; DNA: TGTGCCAGTAGCGTCGACAGGGCTAGCAATCAGCCCCAGCATTTT
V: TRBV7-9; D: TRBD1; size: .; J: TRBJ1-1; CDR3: CASSSSNLQGGAFF; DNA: TGTGCCAGCAGCTCCTCGAATCTACAGGGGGGAGCTTTCTTT
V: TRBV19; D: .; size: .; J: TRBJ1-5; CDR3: CASSAGVWDNQPQHF; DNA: TGTGCCAGTAGTGCGGGGGTGTGGGATAATCAGCCCCAGCATTTT
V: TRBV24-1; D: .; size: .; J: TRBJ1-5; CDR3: CATSVGVDNQPQHF; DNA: TGTGCCACCAGTGTAGGGGTTGACAATCAGCCCCAGCATTTT
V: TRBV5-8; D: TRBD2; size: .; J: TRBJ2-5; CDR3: CASSFGTSGSGETQYF; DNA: TGTGCCAGCAGTTTCGGGACTAGCGGGAGCGGGGAGACCCAGTACTTC
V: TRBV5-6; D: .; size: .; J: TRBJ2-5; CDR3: CASSLGSQETQYF; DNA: TGTGCCAGCAGCTTGGGCAGCCAAGAGACCCAGTACTTC
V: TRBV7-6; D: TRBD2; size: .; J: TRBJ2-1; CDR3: CASSLGGLANYNEQFF; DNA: TGTGCCAGCAGCTTAGGGGGACTAGCGAACTACAATGAGCAGTTCTTC
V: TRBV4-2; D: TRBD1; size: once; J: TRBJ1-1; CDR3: CASSQDDRVDTEAFF; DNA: TGTGCCAGCAGCCAAGATGACAGGGTGGACACTGAAGCTTTCTTT
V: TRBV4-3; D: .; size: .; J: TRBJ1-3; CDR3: CASSQDIQVHTIYF; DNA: TGCGCCAGCAGCCAAGATATACAGGTTCACACCATATATTTT
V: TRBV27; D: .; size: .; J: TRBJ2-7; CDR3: CASSRGRQFSYEQYF; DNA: TGTGCCAGCAGTCGGGGAAGGCAATTCTCCTACGAGCAGTACTTC
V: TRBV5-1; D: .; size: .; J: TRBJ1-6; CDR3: CASSLEQGSSPLHF; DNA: TGCGCCAGCAGCTTGGAACAGGGTAGTTCACCCCTCCACTTT
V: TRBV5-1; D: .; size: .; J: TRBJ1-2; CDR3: CASSLAVMDYGYTF; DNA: TGCGCCAGCAGCTTGGCGGTTATGGACTATGGCTACACCTTC
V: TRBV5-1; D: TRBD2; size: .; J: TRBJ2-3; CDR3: CASSLRLAGVTDTQYF; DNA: TGCGCCAGCAGCTTGAGGCTAGCGGGAGTCACAGATACGCAGTATTTT
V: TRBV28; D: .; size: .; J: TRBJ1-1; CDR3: CASSLTQAAEAFF; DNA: TGTGCCAGCAGTTTGACACAGGCCGCTGAAGCTTTCTTT
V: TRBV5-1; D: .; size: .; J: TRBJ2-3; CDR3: CASSWTRGTAGDTQYF; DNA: TGCGCCAGCAGCTGGACGCGGGGTACCGCGGGAGATACGCAGTATTTT
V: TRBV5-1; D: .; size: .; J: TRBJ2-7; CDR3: CASNGLSRYEQYF; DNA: TGCGCCAGCAATGGACTCAGTCGCTACGAGCAGTACTTC
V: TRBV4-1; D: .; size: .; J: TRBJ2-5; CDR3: CASSQVSSPYQETQYF; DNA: TGCGCCAGCAGCCAAGTCTCCTCCCCGTACCAAGAGACCCAGTACTTC
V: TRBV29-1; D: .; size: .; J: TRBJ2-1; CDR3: CSYGSSAYNEQFF; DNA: TGCAGTTACGGGAGTAGCGCCTACAATGAGCAGTTCTTC
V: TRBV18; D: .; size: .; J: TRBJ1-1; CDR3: CASSPAIGRGTEAFF; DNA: TGTGCCAGCTCACCGGCGATAGGGAGAGGCACTGAAGCTTTCTTT
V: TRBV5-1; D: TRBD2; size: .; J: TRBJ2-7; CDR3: CASSLQPPGLAENEQYF; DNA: TGCGCCAGCAGCTTGCAGCCACCGGGACTAGCGGAAAACGAGCAGTACTTC
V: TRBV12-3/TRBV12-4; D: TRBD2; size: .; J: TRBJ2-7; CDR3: CASSLGGSHEQYF; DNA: TGTGCCAGCAGTTTAGGCGGGAGTCACGAGCAGTACTTC
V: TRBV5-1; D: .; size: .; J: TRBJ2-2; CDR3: CASSLAPGGHGELFF; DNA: TGCGCCAGCAGCTTGGCCCCGGGGGGCCACGGGGAGCTGTTTTTT